The rows below give T cell receptor beta chains drawn from one sample of a study of cytomegalovirus exposure and HLA in healthy donors. Clones were sequenced by immunoSEQ multiplex PCR, and TCRdb holds only the in-frame ones, with some missing. The top ten hold roughly 2% of the sample, which has roughly 250,000 clones, roughly four fifths seen once. Sequencing used PBMCs. The source is a woman aged 40 to 55 in good health and CMV-seropositive. CDR3s include the opening cysteine and the closing phenylalanine or tryptophan. The D gene is left open where the match is weak. Only part of the rows carry a size: once, few, many, or a class if the clone is expanded.

J: TRBJ1-4; D: .; V: TRBV5-6; size: .; CDR3: CASSAWTVATNEKLFF; DNA: TGTGCCAGCAGCGCCTGGACAGTTGCAACTAATGAAAAACTGTTTTTT
J: TRBJ1-2; D: .; V: TRBV28; size: .; CDR3: CASRGDTLYGYTF; DNA: TGTGCCAGCAGAGGGGACACGCTGTATGGCTACACCTTC
J: TRBJ2-5; D: TRBD2; V: TRBV9; size: few; CDR3: CASSVAGTSGKETQYF; DNA: TGTGCCAGCAGCGTAGCTGGGACTAGCGGAAAAGAGACCCAGTACTTC
J: TRBJ2-7; D: TRBD2; V: TRBV29-1; size: .; CDR3: CSVGTSGSYEQYF; DNA: TGCAGCGTAGGGACTAGCGGCTCCTACGAGCAGTACTTC
J: TRBJ2-1; D: .; V: TRBV2; size: .; CDR3: CASIREQNSNEQFF; DNA: TGTGCCAGCATACGGGAACAGAACTCCAATGAGCAGTTCTTC
J: TRBJ2-2; D: TRBD2; V: TRBV6-4; size: .; CDR3: CASSESTSGGTGELFF; DNA: TGTGCCAGCAGCGAGAGCACTAGCGGAGGTACCGGGGAGCTGTTTTTT
J: TRBJ1-1; D: .; V: TRBV5-6; size: .; CDR3: CASSQRTWPSPNTEAFF; DNA: TGTGCCAGCAGCCAAAGGACTTGGCCCAGCCCGAACACTGAAGCTTTCTTT
J: TRBJ2-1; D: TRBD2; V: TRBV2; size: once; CDR3: CASSENSGFYNEQFF; DNA: TGTGCCAGCAGTGAAAATAGCGGGTTCTACAATGAGCAGTTCTTC
J: TRBJ2-1; D: TRBD2; V: TRBV28; size: once; CDR3: CASSLGTSSYNEQFF; DNA: TGTGCCAGCAGTTTAGGGACTAGCAGTTACAATGAGCAGTTCTTC
J: TRBJ2-5; D: .; V: TRBV7-3; size: .; CDR3: CASSSLGGGETQYF; DNA: TGTGCCAGCAGCTCCCTAGGAGGTGGAGAGACCCAGTACTTC
J: TRBJ2-1; D: TRBD1; V: TRBV5-4; size: .; CDR3: CASSSTGTGINEQFF; DNA: TGTGCCAGCAGCTCCACGGGGACAGGGATCAATGAGCAGTTCTTC
J: TRBJ2-3; D: TRBD2; V: TRBV5-4; size: .; CDR3: CASSSGTSDTDTQYF; DNA: TGTGCCAGCAGCTCCGGGACTAGCGACACAGATACGCAGTATTTT